The sequence of this T cell receptor (beta chain) was determined in a study of cytomegalovirus exposure and HLA in healthy donors. CDR1 is SGHTA and CDR2 is FQGNSA in the germline V gene. The length of the CDR3 is 17 residues. Trimming took 1 base from V and 0 from J; bases not matched to a gene: 0. Study results and limitations: The listing of approximately 160 TCR beta chains classed them as cytomegalovirus-associated.

Turning to this clone: Its antigen is as yet unknown.

With 60 Vbeta and 13 Jbeta primers, the PCR was carried out. Here immunoSEQ multiplex PCR was the method, and the copy in TCRdb shows in-frame clones only, minus some. The profile shows 100,000 to 150,000 clones, 80% to 90% of them singletons. This TCR came from a woman aged 25 to 39 in good health and CMV-seronegative. Sequencing was done on a sample of PBMCs. The chain joins TRBV7-2 to TRBJ2-2; 12 bases line up with TRBD2. The CDR3 region is CASSLGTSGTNTGELFF. The CDR3 DNA reads as TGTGCCAGCAGCTTAGGGACTAGCGGGACGAACACCGGGGAGCTGTTTTTT.